The sample holds one count of the clone carrying this T cell receptor (beta chain). What it recognizes is unknown. Data came from immunoSEQ multiplex PCR; TCRdb stores just in-frame clones and leaves some out. The sample has over 15,000 clones, 75% to 90% seen once; the top ten hold around 8.3%. This specimen belongs to a study of T cells and Merkel cell carcinoma outcomes. V lost 6 bases and J lost 6; bases outside the gene matches: 11. Germline values: CDR1 MNHEY, CDR2 SMNVEV (reference sequence). The CDR3 sequence is 15 residues long. Findings and limits, study-wide: Reportedly, T-cell repertoire with density predicts Merkel cell carcinoma outcomes.

This clonotype originated in a human donor with Merkel cell carcinoma. The J gene is TRBJ1-5, the V gene TRBV27; 7 bases are a match to TRBD1. What was sequenced was tumor tissue from Merkel cell carcinoma. The CDR3 nucleotides read TGTGCCAGCAGCTCCGGGACAGAGCCCGGTCAGCCCCAGCATTTT. Protein: CASSSGTEPGQPQHF.